This T cell receptor beta chain was obtained from a study of blood T cell repertoires in COVID-19. The trim removed 0 bases at V and 6 bases at J, leaving 6 bases unmatched. Germline CDR1 MNHEY, CDR2 SVGAGI. This CDR3 is built from 16 residues. The data were produced by immunoSEQ multiplex PCR, yet TCRdb's version contains in-frame clones alone and is incomplete. Seen here are 250,000 to 300,000 clones, approximately 85% observed once, and the top ten hold approximately 11%. The sequenced material came from peripheral blood. The origin of this receptor is a woman aged 70-85 years with acute or convalescent COVID-19. V gene TRBV6-5 combines with J gene TRBJ1-2, with 11 bases aligning to TRBD1. The CDR3 DNA reads as TGTGCCAGCAGTTACTCGGGACAGGGGGGAAGGAATGGCTACACCTTC. Translating gives CASSYSGQGGRNGYTF.